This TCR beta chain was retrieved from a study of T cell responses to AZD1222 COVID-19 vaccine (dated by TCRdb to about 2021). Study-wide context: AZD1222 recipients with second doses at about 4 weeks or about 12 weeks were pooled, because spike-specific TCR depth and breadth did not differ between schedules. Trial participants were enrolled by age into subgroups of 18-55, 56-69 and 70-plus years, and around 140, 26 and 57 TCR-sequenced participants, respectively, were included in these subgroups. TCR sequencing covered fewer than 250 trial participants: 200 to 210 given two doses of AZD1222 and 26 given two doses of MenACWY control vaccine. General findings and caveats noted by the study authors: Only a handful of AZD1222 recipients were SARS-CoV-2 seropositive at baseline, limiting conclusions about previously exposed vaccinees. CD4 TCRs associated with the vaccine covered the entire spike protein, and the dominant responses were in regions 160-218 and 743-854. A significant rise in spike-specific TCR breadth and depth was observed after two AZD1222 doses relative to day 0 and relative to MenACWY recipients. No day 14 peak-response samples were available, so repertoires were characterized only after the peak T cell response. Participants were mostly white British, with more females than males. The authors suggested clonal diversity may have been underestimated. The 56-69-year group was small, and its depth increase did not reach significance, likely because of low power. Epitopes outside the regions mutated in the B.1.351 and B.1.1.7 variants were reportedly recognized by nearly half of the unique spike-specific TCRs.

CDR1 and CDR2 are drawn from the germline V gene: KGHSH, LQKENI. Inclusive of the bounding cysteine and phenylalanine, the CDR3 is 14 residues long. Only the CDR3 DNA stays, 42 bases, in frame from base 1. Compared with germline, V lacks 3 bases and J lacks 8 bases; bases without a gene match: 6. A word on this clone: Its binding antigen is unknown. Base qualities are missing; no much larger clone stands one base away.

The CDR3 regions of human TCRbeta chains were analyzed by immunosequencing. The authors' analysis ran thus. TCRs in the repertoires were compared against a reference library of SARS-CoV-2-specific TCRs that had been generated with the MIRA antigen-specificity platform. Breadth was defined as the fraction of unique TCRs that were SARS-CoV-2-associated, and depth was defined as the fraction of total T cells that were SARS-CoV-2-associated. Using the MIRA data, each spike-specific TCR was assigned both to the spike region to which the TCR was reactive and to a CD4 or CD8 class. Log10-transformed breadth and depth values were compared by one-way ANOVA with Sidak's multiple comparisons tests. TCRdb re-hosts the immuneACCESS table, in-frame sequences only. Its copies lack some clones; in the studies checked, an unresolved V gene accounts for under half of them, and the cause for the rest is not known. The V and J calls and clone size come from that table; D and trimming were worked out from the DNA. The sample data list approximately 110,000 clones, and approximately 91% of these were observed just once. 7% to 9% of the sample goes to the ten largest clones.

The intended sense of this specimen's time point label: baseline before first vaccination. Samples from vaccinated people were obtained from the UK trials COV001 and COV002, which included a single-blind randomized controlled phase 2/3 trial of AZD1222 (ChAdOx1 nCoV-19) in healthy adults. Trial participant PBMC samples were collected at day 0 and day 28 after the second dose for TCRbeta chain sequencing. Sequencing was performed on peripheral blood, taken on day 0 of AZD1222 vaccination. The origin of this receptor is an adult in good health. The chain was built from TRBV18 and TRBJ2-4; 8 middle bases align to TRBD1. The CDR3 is CASSPTGVVDIQYF. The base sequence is TGTGCCAGCTCACCGACAGGGGTTGTGGACATTCAGTACTTC.